This T cell receptor (beta chain) was sequenced during a study of T cell responses to AZD1222 COVID-19 vaccine. As for the study in general: The study pooled second doses at about 4 or about 12 weeks. Overall study results and limits: Clonal diversity may have been underestimated, and the donors were mostly white British, with more females than males.

Some clones are missing from TCRdb's copy, which holds only in-frame ones; the method was immunoSEQ multiplex PCR. The repertoire has over 130,000 clones, 88% of them found once; the top ten carry around 3.6%. The germline V and J ends were trimmed by 8 bases and 0 bases, with 17 bases remaining between them. The germline CDR1 and CDR2 sequences are SQVTM and ANQGSEA. The CDR3 loop spans 16 amino acids. Details on this clone: The antigen is unknown.

Sequences were derived from peripheral blood, sampled on day 0 of AZD1222 vaccination. V and J are TRBV29-1 and TRBJ2-6; D remains ambiguous. This sequence was found in an adult in good health. Written as DNA, the CDR3 is TGCAGCCCTCGGTTGTATGGAACCTCTGGGGCCAACGTCCTGACTTTC. Encoded protein: CSPRLYGTSGANVLTF.